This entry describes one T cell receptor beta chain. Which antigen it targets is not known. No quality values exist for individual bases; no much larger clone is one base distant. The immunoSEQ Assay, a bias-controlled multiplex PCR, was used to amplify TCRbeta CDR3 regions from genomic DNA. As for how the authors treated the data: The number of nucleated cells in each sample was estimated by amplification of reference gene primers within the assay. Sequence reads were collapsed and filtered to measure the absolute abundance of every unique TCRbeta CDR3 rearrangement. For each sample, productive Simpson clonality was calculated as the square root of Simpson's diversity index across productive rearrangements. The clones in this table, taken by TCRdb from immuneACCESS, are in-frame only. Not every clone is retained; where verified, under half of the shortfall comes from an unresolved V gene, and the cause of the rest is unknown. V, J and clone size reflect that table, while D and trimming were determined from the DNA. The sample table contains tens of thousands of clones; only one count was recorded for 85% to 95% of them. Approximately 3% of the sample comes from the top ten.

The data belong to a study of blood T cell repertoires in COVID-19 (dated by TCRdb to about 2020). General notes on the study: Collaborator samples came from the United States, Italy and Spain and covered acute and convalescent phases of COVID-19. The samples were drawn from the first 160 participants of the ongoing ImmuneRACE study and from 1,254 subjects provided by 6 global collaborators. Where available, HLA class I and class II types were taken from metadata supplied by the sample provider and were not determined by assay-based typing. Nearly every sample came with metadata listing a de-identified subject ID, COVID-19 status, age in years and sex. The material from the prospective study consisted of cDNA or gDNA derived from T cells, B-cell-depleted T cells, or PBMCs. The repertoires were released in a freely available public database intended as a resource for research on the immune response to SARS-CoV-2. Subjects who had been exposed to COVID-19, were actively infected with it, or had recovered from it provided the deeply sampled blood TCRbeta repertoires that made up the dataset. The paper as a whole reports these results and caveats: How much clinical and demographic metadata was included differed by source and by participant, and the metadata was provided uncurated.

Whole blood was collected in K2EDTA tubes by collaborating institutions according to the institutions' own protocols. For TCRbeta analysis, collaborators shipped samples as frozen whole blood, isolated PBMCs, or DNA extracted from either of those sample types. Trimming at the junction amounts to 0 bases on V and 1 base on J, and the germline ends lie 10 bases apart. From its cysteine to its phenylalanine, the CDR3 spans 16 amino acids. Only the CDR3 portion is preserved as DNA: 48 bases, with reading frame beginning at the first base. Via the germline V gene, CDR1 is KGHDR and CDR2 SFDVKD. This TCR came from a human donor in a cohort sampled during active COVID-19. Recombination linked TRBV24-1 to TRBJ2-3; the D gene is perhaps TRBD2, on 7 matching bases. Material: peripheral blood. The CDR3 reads CATSDLTGGRTDTQYF. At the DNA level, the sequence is TGTGCCACCAGTGATTTGACGGGGGGCCGCACAGATACGCAGTATTTT.